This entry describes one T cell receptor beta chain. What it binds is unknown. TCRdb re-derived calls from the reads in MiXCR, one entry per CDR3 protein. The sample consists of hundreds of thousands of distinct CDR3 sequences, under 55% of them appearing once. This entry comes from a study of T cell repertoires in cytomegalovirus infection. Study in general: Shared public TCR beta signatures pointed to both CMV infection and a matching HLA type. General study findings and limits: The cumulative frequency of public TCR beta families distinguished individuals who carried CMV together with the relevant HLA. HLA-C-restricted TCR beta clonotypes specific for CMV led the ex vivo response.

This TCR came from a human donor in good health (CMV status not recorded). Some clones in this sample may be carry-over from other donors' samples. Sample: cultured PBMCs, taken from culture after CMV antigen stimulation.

The CDR3 is CASSSPREYNEQFF. CDR3 nucleotide sequence: TGTGCCAGCAGCTCACCGCGGGAGTACAATGAGCAGTTCTTC. The chain employs TRBV6-2 or TRBV6-3 and TRBJ2-1, with 7 positions matching TRBD2. V trimming: 6 bases; J trimming: 4 bases; junction bases outside the gene matches: 6. Germline assignment: CDR1 MNHEY and CDR2 SVGEGT. CDR3 length equals 14 residues.